This TCR beta chain was observed in a study of blood T cell repertoires in COVID-19. The assay was immunoSEQ multiplex PCR, and TCRdb's table has in-frame clones only and misses some. The table has 250,000 to 350,000 clones, about nine tenths seen once; the top ten hold about 0.94%. Trimming removed 5 bases from V and 2 bases from J, with 14 bases in between. In germline, CDR1 is SGHNT, CDR2 YENEEA. This CDR3 spans 15 amino acids. This chain joins TRBV11-3 and TRBJ2-3; tentative D call: TRBD2 (6 bases). The clonotype originates from a woman aged 40 to 50 who had recovered from COVID-19. Sequencing input: peripheral blood. CDR3 in amino acids: CASSLSGHNTDTQYF. The CDR3 region has the DNA TGTGCCAGCAGCCTGAGCGGGCACAACACAGATACGCAGTATTTT.